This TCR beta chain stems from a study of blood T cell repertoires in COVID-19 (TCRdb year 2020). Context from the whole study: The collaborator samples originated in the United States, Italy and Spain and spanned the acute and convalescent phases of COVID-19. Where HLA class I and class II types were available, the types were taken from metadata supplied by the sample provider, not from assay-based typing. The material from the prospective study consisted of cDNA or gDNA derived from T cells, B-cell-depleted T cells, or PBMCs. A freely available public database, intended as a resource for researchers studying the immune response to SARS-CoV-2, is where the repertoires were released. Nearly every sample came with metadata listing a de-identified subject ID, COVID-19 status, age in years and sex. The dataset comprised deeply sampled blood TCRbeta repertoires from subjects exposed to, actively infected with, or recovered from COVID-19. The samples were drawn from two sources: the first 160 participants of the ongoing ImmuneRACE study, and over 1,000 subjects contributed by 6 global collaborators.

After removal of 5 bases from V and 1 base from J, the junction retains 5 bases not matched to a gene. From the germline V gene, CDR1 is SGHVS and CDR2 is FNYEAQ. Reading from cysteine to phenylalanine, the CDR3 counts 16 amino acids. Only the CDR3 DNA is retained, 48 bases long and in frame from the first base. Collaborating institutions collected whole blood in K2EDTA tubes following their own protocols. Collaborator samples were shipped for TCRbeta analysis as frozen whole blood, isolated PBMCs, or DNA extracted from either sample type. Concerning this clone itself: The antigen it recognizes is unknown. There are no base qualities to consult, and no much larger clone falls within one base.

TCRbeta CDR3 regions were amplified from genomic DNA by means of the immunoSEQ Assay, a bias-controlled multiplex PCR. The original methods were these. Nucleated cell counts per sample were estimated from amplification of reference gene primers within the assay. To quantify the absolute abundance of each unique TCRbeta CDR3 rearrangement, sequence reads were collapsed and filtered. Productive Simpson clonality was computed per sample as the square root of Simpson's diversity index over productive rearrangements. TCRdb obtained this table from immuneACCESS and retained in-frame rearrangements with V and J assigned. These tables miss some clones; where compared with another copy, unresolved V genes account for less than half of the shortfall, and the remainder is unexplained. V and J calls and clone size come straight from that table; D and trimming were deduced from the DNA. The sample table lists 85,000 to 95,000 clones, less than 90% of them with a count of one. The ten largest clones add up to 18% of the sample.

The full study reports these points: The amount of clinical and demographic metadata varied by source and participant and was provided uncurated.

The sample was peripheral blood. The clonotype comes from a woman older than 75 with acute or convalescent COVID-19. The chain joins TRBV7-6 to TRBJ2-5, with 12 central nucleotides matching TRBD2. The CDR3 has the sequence CASSRGLAGTQETQYF. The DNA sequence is TGTGCCAGCAGCCGAGGACTAGCGGGGACCCAAGAGACCCAGTACTTC.